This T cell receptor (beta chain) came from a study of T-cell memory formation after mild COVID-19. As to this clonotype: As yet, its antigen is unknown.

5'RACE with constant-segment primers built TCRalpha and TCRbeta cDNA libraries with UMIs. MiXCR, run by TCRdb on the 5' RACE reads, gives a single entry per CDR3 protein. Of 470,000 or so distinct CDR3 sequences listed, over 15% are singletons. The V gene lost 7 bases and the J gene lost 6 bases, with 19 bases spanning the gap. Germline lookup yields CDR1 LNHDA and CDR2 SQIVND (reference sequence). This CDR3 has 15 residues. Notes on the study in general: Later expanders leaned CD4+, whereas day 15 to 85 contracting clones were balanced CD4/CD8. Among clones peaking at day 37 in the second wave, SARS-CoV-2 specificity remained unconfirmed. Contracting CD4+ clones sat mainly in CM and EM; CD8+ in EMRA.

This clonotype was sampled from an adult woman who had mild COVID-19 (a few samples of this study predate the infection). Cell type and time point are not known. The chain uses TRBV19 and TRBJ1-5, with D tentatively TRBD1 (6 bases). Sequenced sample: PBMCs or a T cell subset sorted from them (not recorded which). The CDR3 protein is CASNPGLGGTQPQHF. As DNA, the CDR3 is TGTGCCAGTAACCCTGGATTAGGGGGAACTCAGCCCCAGCATTTT.